The 21 T cell receptor beta chains reported below all come from one sample, sequenced in a study of T-cell reconstitution after alpha-beta-depleted transplantation in children. The authors prepared the TCRbeta library with unique molecular identifiers. TCRdb recomputed calls from the PCR reads with MiXCR, one row per CDR3 protein. The sample shows fewer than 350,000 distinct CDR3 sequences, approximately 10% of them seen only once. The sequences come from peripheral blood, collected 180 days after TCRalphabeta/CD19-depleted stem cell transplant. The receptors shown here come from a male patient aged 2-15 years who had a stem cell transplant for chronic granulomatous disease, so the T cells may come from the graft donor.

This clonotype was observed many times. V and J are TRBV6-1 and TRBJ2-3, with TRBD2 matching over 10 bases. CDR3 length equals 16 residues. Per germline, CDR1 MNHNS and CDR2 SASEGT. Losses at the gene ends were 4 bases for V and 1 base for J; bases not matched to a gene: 5. Here the CDR3 reads CASSALAGVRTDTQYF. The DNA for the CDR3 is TGTGCCAGCAGTGCCCTAGCGGGAGTGCGCACAGATACGCAGTATTTT.

This clonotype has at least ten counts. The chain combines TRBV4-1 with TRBJ2-4; D is unresolved. Germline V lookup: CDR1 MGHRA, CDR2 YSYEKL. Trimming left V 1 base short and J 0 bases short, with 7 bases between. This CDR3 region has 15 residues. CDR3 in amino acids: CASSQGVIAKNIQYF. The DNA of the CDR3 is TGCGCCAGCAGCCAAGGGGTAATAGCCAAAAACATTCAGTACTTC.

The genes are TRBV5-6 and TRBJ2-5; D is undetermined. CDR1 and CDR2 (germline): SGHDT, YYEEEE. V lost 6 bases and J 2 bases, leaving 14 bases between the germline ends. This CDR3 has 14 residues. CDR3 sequence (DNA): TGTGCCAGCACCCTGTCGGGTGGGCAAGAGACCCAGTACTTC. Amino acids: CASTLSGGQETQYF.

Ten or more counts support this clonotype. The gene calls are TRBV9 and TRBJ2-3; D gene unclear. Germline V gives CDR1 SGDLS, CDR2 YYNGEE. The CDR3 covers 10 residues. V lost 7 bases to trimming and J lost 5 bases, with 5 bases between them. For the CDR3, the DNA is TGTGCCAGCGGGTTAGATACGCAGTATTTT. It is translated as CASGLDTQYF. Together with reference TRBV9 and TRBJ2-3, the CDR3 gives the full variable domain: DSGVTQTPKHLITATGQRVTLRCSPRSGDLSVYWYQQSLDQGLQFLIQYYNGEERAKGNILERFSAQQFPDLHSELNLSSLELGDSALYFCASGLDTQYFGPGTRLTVL.

This clonotype appeared many times. The rearrangement joins TRBV6-1 to TRBJ2-4; weak D call: TRBD2 (5 bases). Germline CDR1 and CDR2: MNHNS and SASEGT. The CDR3 has 16 amino acids. Trimming removed 8 bases from V and 1 base from J, with 18 bases in between. The CDR3 sequence: CASYKGLPGAKNIQYF. The CDR3 DNA is TGTGCCAGCTATAAGGGCTTACCGGGGGCCAAAAACATTCAGTACTTC.

J is TRBJ1-5 and V is TRBV6-2 or TRBV6-3, with D maybe TRBD1 (5 bases). Trimming took off 5 bases at V and 6 bases at J, with 14 bases between the two ends. Germline loops: CDR1 MNHEY, CDR2 SVGEGT. The CDR3 length is 14 residues. CDR3 in amino acids: CASSPTGTGQPQHF. The CDR3 DNA reads as TGTGCCAGCAGTCCTACAGGCACGGGTCAGCCCCAGCATTTT.

This clonotype was recorded many times. This chain links TRBV12-3 or TRBV12-4 with TRBJ2-1, with D unclear. V was cut by 1 base and J by 3 bases, with 7 bases left in between. There are 14 residues in the CDR3. CDR3 DNA: TGTGCCAGCAGTTTAGGTACAATCTACAATGAGCAGTTCTTC. Its translation is CASSLGTIYNEQFF.

This clonotype was counted ten times or more. The chain has TRBV29-1 and TRBJ2-3, with TRBD2 identical over 9 bases. The CDR3 is 15 amino acids. The V and J ends lost 4 bases and 2 bases, in that order; junction bases with no gene match: 7. The V gene's germline CDR1 is SQVTM and CDR2 ANQGSEA. The CDR3 protein is CSVGPLAGVTDTQYF. CDR3 nucleotides: TGCAGCGTTGGACCGTTAGCGGGGGTCACAGATACGCAGTATTTT.

This clonotype occurred many times. The V and J genes are TRBV7-9 and TRBJ1-5; D is unresolved. V was pared by 5 bases and J by 7 bases, with 12 bases between. This CDR3 contains 13 residues. CDR1 and CDR2 (germline): SEHNR, FQNEAQ (reference sequence). The CDR3 DNA sequence: TGTGCCAGCAGCACGGACGGGGTCCAGCCCCAGCATTTT. Its translation is CASSTDGVQPQHF.

This clonotype occurred many times. Here the CDR3 DNA reads TGCGCCAGCAGTTCCGGGACTAGCGGGGTAAATGAGCAGTTCTTC. Protein sequence: CASSSGTSGVNEQFF. V is TRBV5-1 and J is TRBJ2-1, with TRBD2 matching 13 bases. The CDR3 totals 15 residues. The germline CDR1 and CDR2 sequences are SGHRS and YFSETQ. Germline trimming cut 5 bases from V and 7 bases from J; bases unmatched to any gene: 6.

At least ten counts were recorded for this clonotype. V gene TRBV18 combines with J gene TRBJ1-4; D gene uncertain. The V end was cut by 0 bases, the J end by 5 bases, with 4 bases between. CDR3 length: 13 residues. CDR1 is KGHSH, CDR2 LQKENI, per germline. In nucleotides, the CDR3 is TGTGCCAGCTCACCACCAGCCAATGAAAAACTGTTTTTT. This codes for CASSPPANEKLFF.

This clonotype has ten or more counts. The chain uses TRBV2 and TRBJ2-1; D remains ambiguous. V was clipped by 6 bases and J by 0 bases, with 9 bases between them. CDR3 size: 14 residues. Germline CDR1 is SNHLY and CDR2 is FYNNEI. CDR3 sequence: CASRVDSSYNEQFF. The CDR3 DNA sequence: TGTGCCAGCAGAGTTGACTCCTCCTACAATGAGCAGTTCTTC.

There are many counts of this clonotype. The chain employs TRBV5-5 and TRBJ2-2; D gene unclear. Germline values: CDR1 SGHKS, CDR2 YYEKEE (reference sequence). This CDR3 has 14 amino acids. The germline V and J ends were trimmed by 2 bases and 3 bases, with 8 bases remaining between them. In nucleotides, the CDR3 is TGTGCCAGCAGCTTCGAACTTCACACCGGGGAGCTGTTTTTT. Its protein is CASSFELHTGELFF.

At least ten counts were recorded for this clonotype. Its ends do not fully match the called genes, so a read error is possible. The V call is TRBV20-1, the J call TRBJ2-5; D is unclear. In germline, CDR1 is DFQATT, CDR2 SNEGSKA (reference sequence). The CDR3 contains 13 residues. The CDR3 sequence: CSAREASTETQYF. CDR3 DNA sequence: TGCAGTGCGAGAGAGGCTAGTACTGAGACCCAGTACTTC.

V usage is TRBV12-3 or TRBV12-4 and J usage is TRBJ2-4, with 9 bases matching TRBD2. V shed 6 bases, J shed 2 bases, and the junction held 20 bases outside the gene matches. The CDR3 covers 20 residues. This CDR3 is CASSPAGSLAGVRTKNIQYF. CDR3 nucleotides: TGTGCCAGCAGCCCGGCAGGGTCATTAGCGGGAGTAAGGACCAAAAACATTCAGTACTTC.

This clonotype was found many times. The rearrangement uses TRBV20-1 and TRBJ2-1; 8 bases agree with TRBD2. Germline CDR1 DFQATT, CDR2 SNEGSKA (reference sequence). This CDR3 is built from 15 residues. Losses at the gene ends were 0 bases for V and 7 bases for J; bases not matched to a gene: 8. The CDR3: CSARDRQRGFNEQFF. The CDR3 DNA follows: TGCAGTGCTAGAGATAGGCAGCGGGGGTTTAATGAGCAGTTCTTC.

This clonotype was counted ten times or more. The CDR3: CSARESSGPSYEQYF. The CDR3 nucleotides read TGCAGTGCTAGAGAGTCCAGCGGCCCATCCTACGAGCAGTACTTC. This rearrangement joins TRBV20-1 to TRBJ2-7, with D maybe TRBD2 (5 bases). The V gene lost 0 bases and the J gene lost 1 base, with 13 bases spanning the gap. The CDR3 has 15 residues. Germline lookup yields CDR1 DFQATT and CDR2 SNEGSKA (reference sequence).

A few counts support this clonotype. V usage is TRBV27 and J usage is TRBJ1-5, with 7 bases fitting TRBD1. CDR3 length equals 15 residues. Trimming removed 8 bases from V and 0 bases from J; junction bases left unmatched: 7. Germline V CDR1 and CDR2: MNHEY, SMNVEV (reference sequence). The CDR3 here is CASGRDSHSNQPQHF. The CDR3 DNA is TGTGCCAGCGGTCGGGACAGTCATAGCAATCAGCCCCAGCATTTT.

This clonotype was detected ten times or more. This chain connects TRBV27 to TRBJ2-1, with D perhaps assigned TRBD1 or TRBD2 (5 bases each). Germline values: CDR1 MNHEY, CDR2 SMNVEV (reference sequence). The CDR3 extends over 14 amino acids. Between the trimmed V and J ends, which lost 3 bases and 7 bases, there was a span of 13 bases. DNA for the CDR3: TGTGCCAGCAGTTTGGGACGGCTAGTTAATGAGCAGTTCTTC. It translates to CASSLGRLVNEQFF.

Many counts were recorded for this clonotype. This chain links TRBV4-2 with TRBJ2-1, with 7 positions matching TRBD2. CDR1 and CDR2 (germline): LGHNA, YNFKEQ. With 0 bases clipped from V and 6 bases from J, the junction kept 11 bases outside the gene matches. The length of the CDR3 is 17 residues. Here the CDR3 DNA reads TGTGCCAGCAGCCAAGAAGGATCGAGGCTAGCGGTCAATGAGCAGTTCTTC. Encoded protein: CASSQEGSRLAVNEQFF.

This clonotype has a count of ten or more. The V call is TRBV29-1, the J call TRBJ1-2; D unclear. This CDR3 contains 12 residues. The ends were cut back, 3 bases at V and 0 bases at J, with 5 bases in the middle. The germline V gene has CDR1 SQVTM and CDR2 ANQGSEA. The CDR3 DNA follows: TGCAGCGTTGACGGTCCTAACTATGGCTACACCTTC. This codes for CSVDGPNYGYTF.